Listed here are 2 T cell receptor beta chains from one sample, sequenced in a study of blood T cell repertoires in COVID-19. Repertoires were generated with immunoSEQ multiplex PCR, while TCRdb's copy carries only in-frame clones and drops some. In the table there are fewer than 200,000 clones, 70% to 90% of which are singletons. Sequenced sample: PBMCs or T cells enriched from blood (not recorded which). Receptor source: a middle-aged woman in a cohort exposed to, infected with or recovered from COVID-19 (not recorded which).

The sample holds a few counts of this clone. The V gene is TRBV6-1, the J gene TRBJ2-2; 10 bases agree with TRBD2. Germline loops: CDR1 MNHNS, CDR2 SASEGT. This CDR3 region has 15 residues. Germline trimming cut 2 bases from V and 3 bases from J; bases unmatched to any gene: 0. The chain's CDR3 is CASSELAGDTGELFF. The CDR3 DNA sequence: TGTGCCAGCAGTGAACTAGCGGGGGACACCGGGGAGCTGTTTTTT.

The CDR3 sequence is CASSFGEKSSPLHF. Written as DNA, the CDR3 is TGTGCCAGCAGCTTCGGGGAGAAGAGCTCACCCCTCCACTTT. This chain connects TRBV5-5 to TRBJ1-6; unclear D gene. The CDR3 contains 14 residues. V shed 2 bases and J shed 10 bases, with 13 bases lying between them. Germline CDR1 reads SGHKS; CDR2 reads YYEKEE (reference sequence).